The clone carrying this TCR beta chain has a handful of counts. The data originate from a study of blood T cell repertoires in COVID-19. Looking at the study overall: Samples taken during acute and convalescent COVID-19 were collected in the United States, Italy and Spain.

Authors' methods: Nucleated cell counts were estimated from reference gene primer amplification. Produced via immunoSEQ multiplex PCR; TCRdb's table is partial and in-frame only. For V, J and clone size, that table is used; D and trimming come from the DNA. The table includes roughly 110,000 clones, roughly four fifths detected once. Input material: peripheral blood. This receptor was identified in an older woman with acute or convalescent COVID-19.

The CDR3 DNA sequence: TGTGCCAGTAGTAATGTACAGGGGGGCAATCAGCCCCAGCATTTT. Translated: CASSNVQGGNQPQHF. The chain recombines TRBV19 with TRBJ1-5; 8 positions agree with TRBD1. The CDR3 has 15 amino acids. The germline V gene has CDR1 LNHDA and CDR2 SQIVND (reference sequence). V was pared by 4 bases and J by 2 bases, with 4 bases of the junction left unmatched.